A single sample is the source of the 12 T cell receptor beta chains below, sequenced in a study of vaccination and CD4 T cells after COVID-19. Noted treatment: approximately 9-day PBMC culture with coronavirus spike peptide pools or control peptides (ViraFEST assay). Their cognate antigens are unknown. Oncomine TCR Beta short-read sequencing was applied to DNA from cultured CD4+ T cells. TCRdb reprocessed the PCR reads with MiXCR, giving one entry per CDR3 protein. The table includes around 14,000 distinct CDR3 sequences, about 53% detected once. The material sequenced was CD4+ T cells from blood, cultured in vitro, taken before SARS-CoV-2 vaccination. These receptors were obtained from a human donor who had recovered from COVID-19.

In DNA form, the CDR3 reads TGTGCCAGCAGTTTAGGGAGCGGGAGGCACAATGAGCAGTTCTTC. This translates into CASSLGSGRHNEQFF. The genes are TRBV27 and TRBJ2-1; 9 nucleotides match TRBD2. The CDR3 loop spans 15 amino acids. V lost 2 bases to trimming and J lost 5 bases; unmatched junction nucleotides: 4. CDR1 MNHEY and CDR2 SMNVEV come from the germline V gene (reference sequence).

V is TRBV6-4 and J is TRBJ2-2; D uncertain. V lost 5 bases, J lost 5 bases, and 12 bases lay in between. Germline CDR1 is MRHNA and CDR2 is SNTAGT. The CDR3 runs 14 residues. The CDR3 region is CASSQRARTGELFF. CDR3 DNA: TGTGCCAGCAGTCAGAGAGCCAGGACCGGGGAGCTGTTTTTT.

J is TRBJ2-1 and V is TRBV7-9; TRBD2 matches at 9 bases. The CDR3 has 14 amino acids. CDR1 is SEHNR, CDR2 FQNEAQ, per germline (reference sequence). Trimming cost V 1 base and J 7 bases; bases outside gene matches: 2. CDR3 residues: CASSLGTSVNEQFF. The CDR3 DNA follows: TGTGCCAGCAGCTTAGGGACTAGCGTGAATGAGCAGTTCTTC.

The rearrangement links TRBV5-6 to TRBJ1-1; tentatively, D is TRBD1 (5 bases). From germline, CDR1 is SGHDT and CDR2 YYEEEE. Trimming removed 2 bases from V and 1 base from J, with 12 bases in between. This CDR3 region has 15 residues. The CDR3 DNA reads TGTGCCAGCAGCTTACTGGGGGTAGGGAACACTGAAGCTTTCTTT. Residues: CASSLLGVGNTEAFF.

The CDR3 is CASSLGRGFETQYF. CDR3 coding DNA: TGTGCCAGCAGTCTCGGCAGGGGTTTTGAGACCCAGTACTTC. V and J are TRBV2 and TRBJ2-5, with D possibly matching TRBD1 (6 bases). In germline, CDR1 is SNHLY, CDR2 FYNNEI. The CDR3 length is 14 residues. V was cut by 5 bases and J by 5 bases, with 15 bases left in between.

The V and J genes are TRBV9 and TRBJ2-3, with D possibly TRBD2 on 5 matching bases. V was trimmed by 4 bases and J by 3 bases, leaving 18 bases between them. Germline CDR1 SGDLS, CDR2 YYNGEE. The CDR3 runs to 16 residues. The CDR3 nucleotides are TGTGCCAGCAGCAAAGCGGTACTAGAGGGAACAGATACGCAGTATTTT. This sequence encodes CASSKAVLEGTDTQYF.

This chain joins TRBV7-2 and TRBJ2-7, with D possibly being TRBD1 or TRBD2 (6 bases each). Trimming stripped 5 bases from V and 3 bases from J, with 26 bases between. The CDR3 runs to 18 residues. The V gene's germline CDR1 is SGHTA and CDR2 FQGNSA. The CDR3 DNA sequence: TGTGCCAGCAGCCCAATATTTTCTTGGGGGGCTAGTCGCTACGAGCAGTACTTC. Translating it yields CASSPIFSWGASRYEQYF.

This clonotype was seen a few times. The chain uses TRBV11-2 and TRBJ1-6; TRBD1 matches at 7 bases. The germline gives CDR1 SGHAT, CDR2 FQNNGV. The length of the CDR3 is 16 residues. V gave up 6 bases and J gave up 6 bases; unmatched junction bases: 11. CDR3 amino acids: CASSRPRGPANSPLHF. DNA of the CDR3: TGTGCCAGCAGTCGGCCAAGGGGGCCGGCTAATTCACCCCTCCACTTT.

The chain recombines TRBV12-3 or TRBV12-4 with TRBJ2-3; TRBD2 is a possible D gene (6 bases). This CDR3 spans 11 amino acids. The V gene lost 8 bases and the J gene lost 5 bases, with 8 bases spanning the gap. This CDR3 reads CASGGRDTQYF. The CDR3, as DNA: TGTGCCAGCGGAGGGAGAGATACGCAGTATTTT.

This clonotype was detected only once. The chain joins TRBV7-9 to TRBJ2-7; the match to TRBD2 covers 8 bases. Germline V CDR1 and CDR2: SEHNR, FQNEAQ (reference sequence). The CDR3 consists of 19 residues. The J segment lost 4 bases and the V segment lost 5 bases, leaving 22 bases of the junction unmatched. As DNA, the CDR3 is TGTGCCAGCAGCCTCGGGACGGGACTAGTGCAACCCCGGAGGTACGAGCAGTACTTC. Translating it yields CASSLGTGLVQPRRYEQYF.

J is TRBJ1-1 and V is TRBV5-1; 8 bases are a match to TRBD1. CDR3 size: 14 residues. The germline V gene encodes CDR1 SGHRS and CDR2 YFSETQ. After removal of 5 bases from V and 6 bases from J, the junction contained 9 bases not matched to a gene. The CDR3 reads CASRTGQGMAEAFF. CDR3 sequence (DNA): TGCGCCAGCAGAACTGGACAGGGAATGGCTGAAGCTTTCTTT.

This clonotype came up a few times. The chain has TRBV20-1 and TRBJ1-5; TRBD1 aligns across 7 bases. Germline CDR1 reads DFQATT; CDR2 reads SNEGSKA (reference sequence). The ends lost 6 bases at V and 3 bases at J; junction bases unmatched: 5. The CDR3 loop spans 13 amino acids. CDR3 in DNA: TGCAGTGCCACCACAGGGGTCAATCAGCCCCAGCATTTT. Its translation: CSATTGVNQPQHF.